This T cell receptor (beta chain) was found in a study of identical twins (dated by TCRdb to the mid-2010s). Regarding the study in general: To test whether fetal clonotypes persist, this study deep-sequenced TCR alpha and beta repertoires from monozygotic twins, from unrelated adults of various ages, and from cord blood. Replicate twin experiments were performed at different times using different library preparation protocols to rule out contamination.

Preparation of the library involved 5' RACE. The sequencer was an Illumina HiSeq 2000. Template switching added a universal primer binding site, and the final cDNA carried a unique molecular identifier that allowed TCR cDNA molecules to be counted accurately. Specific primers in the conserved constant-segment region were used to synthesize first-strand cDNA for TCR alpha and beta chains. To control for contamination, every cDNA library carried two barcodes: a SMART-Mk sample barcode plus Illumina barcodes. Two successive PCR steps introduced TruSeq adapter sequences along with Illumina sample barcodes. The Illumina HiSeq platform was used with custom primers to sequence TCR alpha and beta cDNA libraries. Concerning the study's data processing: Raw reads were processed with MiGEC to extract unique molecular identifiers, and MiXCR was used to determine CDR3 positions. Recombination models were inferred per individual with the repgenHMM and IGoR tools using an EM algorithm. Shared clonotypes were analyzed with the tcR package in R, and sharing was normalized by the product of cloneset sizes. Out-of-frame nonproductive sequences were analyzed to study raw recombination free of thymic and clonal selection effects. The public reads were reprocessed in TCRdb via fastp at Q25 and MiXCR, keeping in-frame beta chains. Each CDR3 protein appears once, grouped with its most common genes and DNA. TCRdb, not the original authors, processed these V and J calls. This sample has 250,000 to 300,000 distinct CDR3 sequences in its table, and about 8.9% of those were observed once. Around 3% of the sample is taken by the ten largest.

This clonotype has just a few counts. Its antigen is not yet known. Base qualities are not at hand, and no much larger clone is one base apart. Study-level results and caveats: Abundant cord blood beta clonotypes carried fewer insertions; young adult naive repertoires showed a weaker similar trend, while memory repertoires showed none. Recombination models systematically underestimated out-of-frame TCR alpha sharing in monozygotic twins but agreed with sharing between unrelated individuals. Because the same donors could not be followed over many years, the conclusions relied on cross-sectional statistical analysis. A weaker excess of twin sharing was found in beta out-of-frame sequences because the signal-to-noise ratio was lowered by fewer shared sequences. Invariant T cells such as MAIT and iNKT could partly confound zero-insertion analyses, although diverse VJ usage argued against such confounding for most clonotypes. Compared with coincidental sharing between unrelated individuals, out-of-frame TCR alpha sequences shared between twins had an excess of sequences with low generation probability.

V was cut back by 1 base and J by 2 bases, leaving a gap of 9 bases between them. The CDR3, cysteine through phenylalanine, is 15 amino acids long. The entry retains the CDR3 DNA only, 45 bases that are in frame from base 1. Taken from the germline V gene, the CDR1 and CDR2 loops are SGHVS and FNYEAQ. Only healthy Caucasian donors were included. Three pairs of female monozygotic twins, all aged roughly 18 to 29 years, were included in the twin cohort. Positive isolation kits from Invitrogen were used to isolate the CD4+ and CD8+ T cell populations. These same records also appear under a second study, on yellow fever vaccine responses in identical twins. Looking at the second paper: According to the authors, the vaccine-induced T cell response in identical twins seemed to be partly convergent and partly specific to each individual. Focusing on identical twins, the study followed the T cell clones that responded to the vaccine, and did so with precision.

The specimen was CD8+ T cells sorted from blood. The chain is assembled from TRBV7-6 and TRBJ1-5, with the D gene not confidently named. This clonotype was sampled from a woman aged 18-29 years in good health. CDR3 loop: CASSLGGRGNQPQHF. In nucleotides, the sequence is TGTGCCAGCAGCTTAGGAGGTCGGGGCAATCAGCCCCAGCATTTT.